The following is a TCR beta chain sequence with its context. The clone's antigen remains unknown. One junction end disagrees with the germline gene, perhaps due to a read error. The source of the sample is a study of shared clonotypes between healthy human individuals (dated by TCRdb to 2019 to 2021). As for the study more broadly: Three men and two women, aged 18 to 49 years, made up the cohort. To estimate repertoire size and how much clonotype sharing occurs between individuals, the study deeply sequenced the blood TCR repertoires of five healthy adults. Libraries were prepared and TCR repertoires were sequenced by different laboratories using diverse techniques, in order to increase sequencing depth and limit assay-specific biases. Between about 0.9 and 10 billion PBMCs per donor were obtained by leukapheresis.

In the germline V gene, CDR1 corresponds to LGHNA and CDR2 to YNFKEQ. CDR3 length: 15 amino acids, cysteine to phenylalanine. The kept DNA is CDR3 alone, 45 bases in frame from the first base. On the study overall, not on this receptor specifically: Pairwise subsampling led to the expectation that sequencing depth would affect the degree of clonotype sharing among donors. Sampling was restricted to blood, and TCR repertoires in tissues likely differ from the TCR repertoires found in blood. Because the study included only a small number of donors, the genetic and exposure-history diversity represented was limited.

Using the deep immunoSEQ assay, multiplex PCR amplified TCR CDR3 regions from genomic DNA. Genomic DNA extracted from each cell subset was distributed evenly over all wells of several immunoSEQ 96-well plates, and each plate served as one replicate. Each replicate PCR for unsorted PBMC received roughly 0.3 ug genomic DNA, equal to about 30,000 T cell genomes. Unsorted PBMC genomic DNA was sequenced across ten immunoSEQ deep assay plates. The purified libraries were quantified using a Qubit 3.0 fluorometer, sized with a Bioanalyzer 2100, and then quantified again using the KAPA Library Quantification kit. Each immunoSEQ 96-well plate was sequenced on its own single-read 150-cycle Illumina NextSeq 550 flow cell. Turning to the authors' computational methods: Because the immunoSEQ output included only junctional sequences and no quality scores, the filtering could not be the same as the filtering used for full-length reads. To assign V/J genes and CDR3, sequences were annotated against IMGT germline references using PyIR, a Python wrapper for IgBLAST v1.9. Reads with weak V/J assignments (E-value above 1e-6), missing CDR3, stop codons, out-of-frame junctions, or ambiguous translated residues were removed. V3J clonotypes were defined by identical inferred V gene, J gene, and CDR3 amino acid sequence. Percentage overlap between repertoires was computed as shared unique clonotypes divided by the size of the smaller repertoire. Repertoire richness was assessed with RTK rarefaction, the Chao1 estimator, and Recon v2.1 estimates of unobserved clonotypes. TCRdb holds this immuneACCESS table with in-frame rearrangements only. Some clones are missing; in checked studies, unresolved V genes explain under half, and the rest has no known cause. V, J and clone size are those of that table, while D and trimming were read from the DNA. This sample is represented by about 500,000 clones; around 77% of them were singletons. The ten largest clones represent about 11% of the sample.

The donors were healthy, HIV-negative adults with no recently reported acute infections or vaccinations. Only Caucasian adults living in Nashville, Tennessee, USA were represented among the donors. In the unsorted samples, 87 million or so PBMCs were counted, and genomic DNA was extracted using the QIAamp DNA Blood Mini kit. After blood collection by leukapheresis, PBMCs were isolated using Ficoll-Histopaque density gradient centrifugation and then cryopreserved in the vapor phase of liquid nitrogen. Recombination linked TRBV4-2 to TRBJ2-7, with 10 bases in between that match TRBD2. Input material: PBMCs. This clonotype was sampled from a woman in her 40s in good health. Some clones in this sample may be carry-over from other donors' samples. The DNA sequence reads TGTGCCAGCAGCCAAGGGCTAGCGGGAGTACACGAGCAGTGCTTC. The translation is CASSQGLAGVHEQCF.